The entry below gives a single T cell receptor (beta chain) sequence along with its context. This clonotype was recorded many times. The antigen it binds to is not known. Within one base of it there is no much larger clone, and no base qualities were kept. The data were obtained in a study of T-cell reconstitution after alpha-beta-depleted transplantation in children (dated by TCRdb to between 2015 and 2016). Broadly, across the study: Using TCR repertoire profiling, the study quantitatively followed how T-cell immune reconstitution unfolded in children after TCRalphabeta/CD19-depleted allogeneic hematopoietic cell transplantation. Broad study findings and their caveats: Apparently early alphabetaT-cell count recovery about two months after transplant reportedly relied on only several hundred rapidly expanded clones derived from non-depleted graft cells. Over subsequent months, a decline in hyperexpanded clone frequencies was noted, and after one year, T-cell counts and TCRbeta diversity were mostly ascribed to newly produced T cells. In some patients, the high TCRbeta diversity seen at day 60 was put down to recipient T cells and intrathymic progenitors that had survived conditioning.

Taken with the paper, the label for treatment or condition translates to: allogeneic hematopoietic cell transplantation with graft depleted of TCRalphabeta T cells and CD19 B cells. The children who served as transplant recipients had been given grafts of TCRalphabeta/CD19-depleted allogeneic hematopoietic cells. The library was produced with PCR. The sequencing machine was an Illumina HiSeq 2500. Molecular barcoding was employed in the preparation of TCR libraries, with unique molecular identifiers being used to normalize TCRbeta repertoire quantification. Using fastp trimming at Q25 and MiXCR clonotype assembly, TCRdb reanalyzed the public sequencing data and kept in-frame beta chains. Each record represents a unique CDR3 protein, reported with the most common genes and DNA among its rows. Present in this sample are fewer than 1 million distinct CDR3 sequences, roughly 15% of which were seen just once. Approximately 5% of the sample rests with the top ten.

For CDR1 and CDR2, the germline V gene lists SGHRS and YFSETQ. Including the terminal cysteine and phenylalanine, the CDR3 comprises 15 residues. Just CDR3 DNA is preserved here, 45 bases in frame from base 1. V is pruned by 4 bases and J by 7 bases, leaving 11 bases of the junction without a gene match. This clonotype was obtained from a male patient between 5 and 17 years old who had a stem cell transplant for acute lymphoblastic leukemia, so the T cells may come from the graft donor. The sequenced sample was PBMCs, mostly from graft donor cells, obtained 360 days after TCRalphabeta/CD19-depleted stem cell transplant. This chain is built from TRBV5-1 and TRBJ2-1; 7 bases in the middle match TRBD1. The CDR3 reads CASSPRRGLGNEQFF. The nucleotide sequence reads TGCGCCAGCAGCCCACGTAGGGGGCTAGGAAATGAGCAGTTCTTC. The full variable domain, with segments outside the CDR3 supplied by the reference TRBV5-1 and TRBJ2-1 proteins, appears as KAGVTQTPRYLIKTRGQQVTLSCSPISGHRSVSWYQQTPGQGLQFLFEYFSETQRNKGNFPGRFSGRQFSNSRSEMNVSTLELGDSALYLCASSPRRGLGNEQFFGPGTRLTVL.